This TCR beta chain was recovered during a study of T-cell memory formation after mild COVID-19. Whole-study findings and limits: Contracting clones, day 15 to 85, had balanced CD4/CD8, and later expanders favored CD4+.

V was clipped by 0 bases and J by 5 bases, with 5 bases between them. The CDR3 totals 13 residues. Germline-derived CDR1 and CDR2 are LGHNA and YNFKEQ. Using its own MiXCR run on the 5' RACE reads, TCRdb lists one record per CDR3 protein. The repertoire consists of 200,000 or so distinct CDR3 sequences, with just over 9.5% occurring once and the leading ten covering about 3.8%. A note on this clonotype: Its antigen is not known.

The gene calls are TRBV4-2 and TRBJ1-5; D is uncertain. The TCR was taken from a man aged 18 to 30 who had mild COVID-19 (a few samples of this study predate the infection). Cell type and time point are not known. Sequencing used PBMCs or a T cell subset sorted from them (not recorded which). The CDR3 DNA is TGTGCCAGCAGCCAAGATTCCGATCAGCCCCAGCATTTT. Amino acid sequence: CASSQDSDQPQHF.